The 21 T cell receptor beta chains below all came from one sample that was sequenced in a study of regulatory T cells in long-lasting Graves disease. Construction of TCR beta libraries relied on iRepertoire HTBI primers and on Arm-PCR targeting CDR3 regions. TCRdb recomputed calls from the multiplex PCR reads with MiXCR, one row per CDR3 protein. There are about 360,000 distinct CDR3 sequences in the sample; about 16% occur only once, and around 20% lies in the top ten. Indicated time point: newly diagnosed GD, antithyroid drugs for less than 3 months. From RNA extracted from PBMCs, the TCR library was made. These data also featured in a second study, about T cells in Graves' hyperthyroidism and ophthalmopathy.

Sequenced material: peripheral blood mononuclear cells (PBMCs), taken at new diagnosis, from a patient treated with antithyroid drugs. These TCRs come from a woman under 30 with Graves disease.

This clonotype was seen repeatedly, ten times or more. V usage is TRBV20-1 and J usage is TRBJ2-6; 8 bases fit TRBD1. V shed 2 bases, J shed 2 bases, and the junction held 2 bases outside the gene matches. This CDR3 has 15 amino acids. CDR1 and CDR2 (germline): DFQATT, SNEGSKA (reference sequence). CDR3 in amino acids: CSARPDRAGANVLTF. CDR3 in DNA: TGCAGTGCTAGACCGGACAGGGCTGGGGCCAACGTCCTGACTTTC.

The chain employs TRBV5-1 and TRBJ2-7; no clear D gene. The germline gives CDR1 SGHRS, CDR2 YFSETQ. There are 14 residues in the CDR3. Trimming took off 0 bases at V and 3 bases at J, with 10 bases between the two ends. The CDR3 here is CASSLAGPDYEQYF. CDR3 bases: TGCGCCAGCAGCTTGGCCGGCCCCGACTACGAGCAGTACTTC.

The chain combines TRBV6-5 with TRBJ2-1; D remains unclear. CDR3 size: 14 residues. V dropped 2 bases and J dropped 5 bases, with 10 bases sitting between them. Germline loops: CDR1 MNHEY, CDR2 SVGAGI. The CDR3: CASSYGIGNNEQFF. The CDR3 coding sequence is TGTGCCAGCAGTTACGGGATAGGGAACAATGAGCAGTTCTTC.

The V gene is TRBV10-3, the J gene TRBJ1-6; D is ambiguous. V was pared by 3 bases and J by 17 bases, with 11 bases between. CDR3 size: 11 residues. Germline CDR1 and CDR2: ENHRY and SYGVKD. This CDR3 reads CAISDGVNFHF. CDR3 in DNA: TGTGCCATCAGTGATGGGGTTAATTTCCACTTT.

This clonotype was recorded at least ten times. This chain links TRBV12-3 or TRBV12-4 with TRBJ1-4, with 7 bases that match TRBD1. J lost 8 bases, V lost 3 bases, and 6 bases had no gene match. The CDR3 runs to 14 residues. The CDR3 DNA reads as TGTGCCAGCAGTTTCAGGGGGGGAGGCGAAAAACTGTTTTTT. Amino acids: CASSFRGGGEKLFF.

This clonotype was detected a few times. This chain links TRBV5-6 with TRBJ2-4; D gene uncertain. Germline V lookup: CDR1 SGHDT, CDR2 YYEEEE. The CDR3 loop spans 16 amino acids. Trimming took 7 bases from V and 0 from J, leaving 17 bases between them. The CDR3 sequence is CASLLGSALAKNIQYF. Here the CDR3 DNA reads TGTGCCAGCCTCCTAGGATCTGCACTAGCCAAAAACATTCAGTACTTC. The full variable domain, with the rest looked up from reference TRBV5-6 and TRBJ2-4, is DAGVTQSPTHLIKTRGQQVTLRCSPKSGHDTVSWYQQALGQGPQFIFQYYEEEERQRGNFPDRFSGHQFPNYSSELNVNALLLGDSALYLCASLLGSALAKNIQYFGAGTRLSVL.

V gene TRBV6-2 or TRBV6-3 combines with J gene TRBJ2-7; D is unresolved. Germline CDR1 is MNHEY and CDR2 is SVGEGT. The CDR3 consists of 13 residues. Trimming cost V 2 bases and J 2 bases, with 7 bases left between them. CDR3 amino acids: CASSYSEAYEQYF. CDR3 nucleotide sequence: TGTGCCAGCAGTTACAGTGAGGCCTACGAGCAGTACTTC.

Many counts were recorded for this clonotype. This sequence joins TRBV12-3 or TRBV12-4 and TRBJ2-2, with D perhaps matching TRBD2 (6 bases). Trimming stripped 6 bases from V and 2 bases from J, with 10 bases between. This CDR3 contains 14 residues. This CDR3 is CASSPGRNTGELFF. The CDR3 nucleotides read TGTGCCAGCAGCCCCGGGAGAAACACCGGGGAGCTGTTTTTT.

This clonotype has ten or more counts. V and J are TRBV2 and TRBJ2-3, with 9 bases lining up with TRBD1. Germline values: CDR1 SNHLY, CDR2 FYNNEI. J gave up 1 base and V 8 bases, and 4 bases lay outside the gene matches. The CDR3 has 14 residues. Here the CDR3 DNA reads TGTGCCAGCGGGTGGGACAGGGGCACAGATACGCAGTATTTT. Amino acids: CASGWDRGTDTQYF.

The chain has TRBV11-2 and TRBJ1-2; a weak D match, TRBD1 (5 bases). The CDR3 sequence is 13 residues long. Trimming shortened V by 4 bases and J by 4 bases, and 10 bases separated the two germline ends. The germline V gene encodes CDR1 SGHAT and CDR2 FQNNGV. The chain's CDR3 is CASSSGRIYGYTF. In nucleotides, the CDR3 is TGTGCCAGCAGCTCGGGACGGATCTATGGCTACACCTTC.

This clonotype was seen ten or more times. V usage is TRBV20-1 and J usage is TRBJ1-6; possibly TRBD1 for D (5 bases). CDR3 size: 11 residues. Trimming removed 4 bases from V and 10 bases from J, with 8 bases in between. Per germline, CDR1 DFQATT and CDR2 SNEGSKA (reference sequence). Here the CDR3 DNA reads TGCAGTGCTAAAGGGGCCTCACCCCTCCACTTT. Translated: CSAKGASPLHF.

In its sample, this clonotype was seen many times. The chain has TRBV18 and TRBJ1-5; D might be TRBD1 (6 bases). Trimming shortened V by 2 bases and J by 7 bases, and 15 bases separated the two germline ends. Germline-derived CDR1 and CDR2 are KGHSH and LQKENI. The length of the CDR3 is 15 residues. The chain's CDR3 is CASSPAENRAQPQHF. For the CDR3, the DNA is TGTGCCAGCTCACCAGCGGAAAACAGGGCCCAGCCCCAGCATTTT.

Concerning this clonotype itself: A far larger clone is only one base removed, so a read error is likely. CDR3 sequence: CAGSGANVLTF. CDR3 sequence (DNA): TGTGCCGGCTCTGGGGCCAACGTCCTGACTTTC. The genes are TRBV6-2 or TRBV6-3 and TRBJ2-6; D call uncertain. Germline V CDR1 and CDR2: MNHEY, SVGEGT. The CDR3 has 11 amino acids. Between the trimmed V and J ends, which lost 11 bases and 0 bases, there was a span of 2 bases.

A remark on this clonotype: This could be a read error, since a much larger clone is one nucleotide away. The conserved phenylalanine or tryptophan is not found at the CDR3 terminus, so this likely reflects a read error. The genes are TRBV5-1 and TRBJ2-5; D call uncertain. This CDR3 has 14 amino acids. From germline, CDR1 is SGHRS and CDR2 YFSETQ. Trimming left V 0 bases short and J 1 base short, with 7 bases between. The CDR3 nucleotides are TGCGCCAGCAGCTTGGTTAAGTCCCAAGAGACCCAGTACGTC. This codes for CASSLVKSQETQYV.

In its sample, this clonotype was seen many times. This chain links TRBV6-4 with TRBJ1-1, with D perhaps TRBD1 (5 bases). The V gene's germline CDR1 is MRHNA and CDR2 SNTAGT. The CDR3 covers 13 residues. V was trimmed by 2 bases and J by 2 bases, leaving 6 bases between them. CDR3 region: CASSDRDNTEAFF. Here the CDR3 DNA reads TGTGCCAGCAGTGACCGGGACAACACTGAAGCTTTCTTT.

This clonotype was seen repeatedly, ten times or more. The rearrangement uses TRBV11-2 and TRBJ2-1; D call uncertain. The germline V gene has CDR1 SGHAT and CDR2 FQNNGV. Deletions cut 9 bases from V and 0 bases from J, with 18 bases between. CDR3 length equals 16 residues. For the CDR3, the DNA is TGTGCCAGTGAATTAGGGTCGCACAGCTCCTACAATGAGCAGTTCTTC. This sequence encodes CASELGSHSSYNEQFF.

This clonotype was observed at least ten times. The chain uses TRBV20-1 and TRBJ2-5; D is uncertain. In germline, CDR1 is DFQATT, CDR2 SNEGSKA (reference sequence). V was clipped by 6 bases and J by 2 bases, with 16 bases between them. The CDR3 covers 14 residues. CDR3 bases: TGCAGTGCCACCACCCTTAGCCCTCAAGAGACCCAGTACTTC. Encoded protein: CSATTLSPQETQYF.

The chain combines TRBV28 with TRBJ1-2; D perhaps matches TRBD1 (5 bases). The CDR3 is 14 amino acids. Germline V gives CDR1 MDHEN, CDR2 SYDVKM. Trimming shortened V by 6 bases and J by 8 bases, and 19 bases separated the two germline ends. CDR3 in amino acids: CASSNLGTPPGYTF. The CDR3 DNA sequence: TGTGCCAGCAGCAACCTCGGGACGCCACCCGGCTACACCTTC.

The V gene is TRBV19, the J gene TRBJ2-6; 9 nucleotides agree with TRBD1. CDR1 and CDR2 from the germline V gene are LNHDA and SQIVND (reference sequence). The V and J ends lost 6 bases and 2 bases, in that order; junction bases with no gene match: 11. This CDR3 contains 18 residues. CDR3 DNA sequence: TGTGCCAGTAGCGAAGGGACAGGGACCTTCACTGGGGCCAACGTCCTGACTTTC. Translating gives CASSEGTGTFTGANVLTF.

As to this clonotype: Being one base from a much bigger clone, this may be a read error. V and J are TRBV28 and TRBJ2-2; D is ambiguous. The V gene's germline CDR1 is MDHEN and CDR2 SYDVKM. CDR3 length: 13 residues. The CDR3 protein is CASSSANAGELFF. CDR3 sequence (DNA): TGTGCCAGCAGTTCCGCGAACGCCGGGGAGCTGTTTTTT.

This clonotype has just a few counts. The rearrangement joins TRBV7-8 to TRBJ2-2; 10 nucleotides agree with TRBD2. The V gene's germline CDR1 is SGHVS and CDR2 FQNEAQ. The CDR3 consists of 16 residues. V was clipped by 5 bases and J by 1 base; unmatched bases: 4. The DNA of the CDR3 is TGTGCCAGCAGCCCGATAGCGGGAGGGAACACCGGGGAGCTGTTTTTT. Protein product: CASSPIAGGNTGELFF.